The 11 T cell receptor beta chains listed next were all sequenced from one sample in a study of control samples from healthy donors and cancer patients. Libraries were prepared by immunoSEQ multiplex PCR; TCRdb keeps only in-frame clonotypes and omits some of them. The data contain 89,000 or so clones, around 87% of them singletons. Sequenced material: blood. The source is a man aged 45-65 years in good health.

The CDR3 coding sequence is TGTGCCAGCAGTGAATCGCTAGCGGGATCCGCTACCGGCAATGAGCAGTTCTTC. It is translated as CASSESLAGSATGNEQFF. The V and J genes are TRBV6-1 and TRBJ2-1; 9 nucleotides align to TRBD2. Trimming cost V 2 bases and J 6 bases; bases outside gene matches: 14. This CDR3 comprises 18 residues. Germline CDR1 MNHNS, CDR2 SASEGT.

The chain joins TRBV6-6 to TRBJ1-4, with D possibly being TRBD1 (5 bases). The CDR3 loop spans 14 amino acids. Germline V gene lookup returns CDR1 MNHNY and CDR2 SVGAGI (reference sequence). With 6 bases removed from V and 3 bases from J, the gap between germline ends came to 11 bases. CDR3 region: CASRQTDPNEKLFF. CDR3 coding DNA: TGTGCCAGCAGGCAGACAGACCCTAATGAAAAACTGTTTTTT.

The CDR3 spells CASSLAGSVDTGELFF. The CDR3 DNA reads as TGCGCCAGCAGCTTGGCCGGAAGTGTCGACACCGGGGAGCTGTTTTTT. The rearrangement joins TRBV5-1 to TRBJ2-2; D ambiguous. V was shortened by 0 bases and J by 3 bases, with 12 bases between the two germline ends. CDR3 size: 16 residues. Per the germline V gene, CDR1 is SGHRS and CDR2 is YFSETQ. The complete variable domain, with remaining parts taken from reference TRBV5-1 and TRBJ2-2, reads KAGVTQTPRYLIKTRGQQVTLSCSPISGHRSVSWYQQTPGQGLQFLFEYFSETQRNKGNFPGRFSGRQFSNSRSEMNVSTLELGDSALYLCASSLAGSVDTGELFFGEGSRLTVL.

This clone was seen a few times. The chain employs TRBV12-5 and TRBJ1-2; D gene uncertain. CDR3 length: 13 residues. Germline V lookup: CDR1 LGHNT, CDR2 FRNRAP. Trimming left V 4 bases short and J 6 bases short, with 12 bases between. The CDR3: CASGYGLGNGYTF. CDR3 nucleotide sequence: TGTGCTAGTGGTTACGGCCTGGGGAATGGCTACACCTTC.

V is TRBV9 and J is TRBJ2-3; D unclear. This CDR3 contains 16 residues. Germline CDR1 SGDLS, CDR2 YYNGEE. The V gene lost 4 bases and the J gene lost 1 base, with 16 bases spanning the gap. In DNA, the CDR3 is TGTGCCAGCAGCACCACGGAAGGGCCACGCACAGATACGCAGTATTTT. Translation gives CASSTTEGPRTDTQYF.

This clone was detected only a few times. This chain uses TRBV18 with TRBJ1-2; D perhaps matches TRBD1 (5 bases). V was shortened by 0 bases and J by 6 bases, with 17 bases between the two germline ends. The CDR3 is made up of 16 amino acids. Germline values: CDR1 KGHSH, CDR2 LQKENI. The CDR3 DNA follows: TGTGCCAGCTCACCACCGGGGCCTACGGGATCTGATGGCTACACCTTC. Translation: CASSPPGPTGSDGYTF.

This chain links TRBV6-5 with TRBJ2-3; possibly TRBD1 for D (6 bases). Germline V gene sequence: CDR1 MNHEY, CDR2 SVGAGI. V was shortened by 6 bases and J by 9 bases, with 22 bases between the two germline ends. This CDR3 is 15 amino acids long. CDR3 region: CASSHRERGRATQYF. The CDR3 nucleotides read TGTGCCAGCAGCCACAGGGAGCGAGGTAGAGCAACGCAGTATTTT.

The rearrangement uses TRBV5-1 and TRBJ2-3; no definite D call. The V gene's germline CDR1 is SGHRS and CDR2 YFSETQ. CDR3 length equals 16 residues. V lost 3 bases to trimming and J lost 2 bases, with 16 bases between them. The CDR3 protein is CASSSGSQKFTDTQYF. The CDR3 bases are TGCGCCAGCAGCTCGGGTAGCCAAAAGTTCACAGATACGCAGTATTTT.

CDR3 region: CASSQGNSNYGYTF. The DNA for the CDR3 is TGTGCCAGCAGCCAAGGAAACAGTAACTATGGCTACACCTTC. The chain carries TRBV14 and TRBJ1-2; D uncertain. The CDR3 covers 14 residues. V was trimmed by 1 base and J by 1 base, leaving 7 bases between them. Per germline, CDR1 SGHDN and CDR2 FVKESK.

This chain links TRBV5-6 with TRBJ1-5; D gene unclear. Per germline, CDR1 SGHDT and CDR2 YYEEEE. There are 12 residues in the CDR3. V was shortened by 1 base and J by 6 bases, with 5 bases between the two germline ends. The CDR3 DNA is TGTGCCAGCAGCTTGTCGGGTCAGCCCCAGCATTTT. Protein: CASSLSGQPQHF.

This sequence joins TRBV10-3 and TRBJ2-5, with D possibly matching TRBD1 (6 bases). The CDR3 is 14 residues long. V was clipped by 10 bases and J by 0 bases, with 15 bases between them. Germline CDR1 is ENHRY and CDR2 is SYGVKD. This CDR3 reads CATREHRDQETQYF. CDR3 nucleotides: TGTGCCACCCGCGAGCACAGGGACCAAGAGACCCAGTACTTC.